The 13 T cell receptor beta chains below were found in one sample sequenced in a study of blood T cell repertoires in COVID-19. Profiling relied on immunoSEQ multiplex PCR, and the TCRdb table lists in-frame clones only, not all of them. The sample consists of roughly 41,000 clones, around 87% of them appearing once. The material sequenced was peripheral blood. The receptors stem from a man between 60 and 70 years old with active or convalescent COVID-19.

V gene TRBV5-1 combines with J gene TRBJ2-7; D remains ambiguous. Germline loops: CDR1 SGHRS, CDR2 YFSETQ. CDR3 size: 15 residues. Deletions cut 5 bases from V and 0 bases from J, with 15 bases between. CDR3 in DNA: TGCGCCAGCAGGAACAGTTTCCTTACCTCCTACGAGCAGTACTTC. Translating it yields CASRNSFLTSYEQYF.

Comments on this clone: One end of the junction varies from germline; a read error may be responsible. The chain has TRBV23-1 and TRBJ1-4, with a tentative D call TRBD1 (6 bases). TRBV23-1 is labeled an ORF, and its function is uncertain. The length of the CDR3 is 10 residues. CDR3 amino acids: CASSQPGQPF. CDR3 DNA sequence: TGCGCCAGCAGTCAGCCCGGACAGCCTTTT.

This chain joins TRBV19 and TRBJ1-1, with 10 bases fitting TRBD1. Germline V CDR1 and CDR2: LNHDA, SQIVND (reference sequence). Losses at the gene ends were 4 bases for V and 0 bases for J; bases not matched to a gene: 2. The CDR3 totals 15 residues. The CDR3 nucleotides are TGTGCCAGTAGTAGACAGGGGGCGATGAACACTGAAGCTTTCTTT. This gives the protein CASSRQGAMNTEAFF.

J is TRBJ2-1 and V is TRBV11-2, with D possibly being TRBD1 (5 bases). V was pared by 6 bases and J by 9 bases, with 27 bases between. This CDR3 has 17 residues. The V gene's germline CDR1 is SGHAT and CDR2 FQNNGV. The CDR3 loop is CASRIGAGLNNAREQFF. CDR3 nucleotides: TGTGCCAGCAGGATAGGGGCCGGCCTAAACAATGCTCGTGAGCAGTTCTTC. The full variable domain, completed using reference TRBV11-2 and TRBJ2-1, is EAGVAQSPRYKIIEKRQSVAFWCNPISGHATLYWYQQILGQGPKLLIQFQNNGVVDDSQLPKDRFSAERLKGVDSTLKIQPAKLEDSAVYLCASRIGAGLNNAREQFFGPGTRLTVL.

The chain carries TRBV27 and TRBJ2-7; D uncertain. Germline V gives CDR1 MNHEY, CDR2 SMNVEV (reference sequence). This CDR3 spans 14 amino acids. V was cut by 5 bases and J by 2 bases, with 13 bases left in between. DNA of the CDR3: TGTGCCAGCAGTCCTATAGACTCCACCTACGAGCAGTACTTC. It encodes CASSPIDSTYEQYF.

The J gene is TRBJ1-1, the V gene TRBV7-8, with D perhaps matching TRBD1 (5 bases). The CDR3 runs to 13 residues. Trimming removed 3 bases from V and 1 base from J, with 6 bases in between. In germline, CDR1 is SGHVS, CDR2 FQNEAQ. The CDR3: CASSLTENTEAFF. CDR3 DNA: TGTGCCAGCAGCTTGACAGAGAACACTGAAGCTTTCTTT.

This rearrangement joins TRBV10-3 to TRBJ1-5, with D unclear. Trimming cost V 7 bases and J 2 bases, with 9 bases left between them. Germline V CDR1 and CDR2: ENHRY, SYGVKD. The length of the CDR3 is 13 residues. CDR3 bases: TGTGCCATCATGAGGGATCGCAATCAGCCCCAGCATTTT. Protein product: CAIMRDRNQPQHF.

The genes are TRBV5-1 and TRBJ2-6; D is unresolved. V lost 2 bases and J 0 bases, leaving 9 bases between the germline ends. Looked up from germline, CDR1 is SGHRS and CDR2 is YFSETQ. This CDR3 comprises 16 residues. The CDR3 loop is CASSLEQNSGANVLTF. The CDR3 bases are TGCGCCAGCAGCTTAGAACAGAACTCTGGGGCCAACGTCCTGACTTTC.

In DNA form, the CDR3 reads TGCGCCAGCAGCTCTAGCGGGAGCCAGTTGAATGAGCAGTTCTTC. Translating it yields CASSSSGSQLNEQFF. The chain combines TRBV5-1 with TRBJ2-1; 10 bases are a match to TRBD2. Trimming took 3 bases from V and 7 from J; bases not matched to a gene: 7. The CDR3 extends over 15 amino acids. CDR1 is SGHRS, CDR2 YFSETQ, per germline.

The chain is built from TRBV29-1 and TRBJ2-7; D gene unclear. In germline, CDR1 is SQVTM, CDR2 ANQGSEA. This CDR3 region has 13 residues. Trimming took 6 bases from V and 0 from J, leaving 12 bases between them. CDR3 bases: TGCAGCGTGGCTCCTTTGGCCTCCTACGAGCAGTACTTC. Encoded protein: CSVAPLASYEQYF.

The chain employs TRBV6-2 or TRBV6-3 and TRBJ2-5; the D gene is possibly TRBD1 (6 bases). CDR3 length: 17 residues. Trimming removed 2 bases from V and 3 bases from J, with 19 bases in between. CDR1 and CDR2 from the germline V gene are MNHEY and SVGEGT. CDR3 residues: CASSYLGARIIKETQYF. In DNA form, the CDR3 reads TGTGCCAGCAGTTACCTGGGGGCGCGCATCATAAAAGAGACCCAGTACTTC.

The chain couples TRBV5-6 to TRBJ2-7, with D tentatively TRBD2 (6 bases). CDR3 size: 16 residues. Germline assignment: CDR1 SGHDT and CDR2 YYEEEE. The V end lost 4 bases, the J end lost 3 bases, and 20 bases lay between the germline ends. The chain's CDR3 is CASSPLGPGVSYEQYF. The CDR3 DNA follows: TGTGCCAGCAGCCCATTGGGGCCGGGAGTTAGCTACGAGCAGTACTTC.

The V call is TRBV4-1, the J call TRBJ1-5; D might be TRBD1 (5 bases). V lost 0 bases and J 10 bases, leaving 13 bases between the germline ends. CDR3 length: 14 residues. Germline V gives CDR1 MGHRA, CDR2 YSYEKL. The CDR3, as DNA: TGCGCCAGCAGCCAAGAAACAGGAACCCTACCCCAGCATTTT. This encodes CASSQETGTLPQHF.